Listed here is a single T cell receptor (beta chain). The sample belongs to a study of control samples from healthy donors and cancer patients. Trimming pared 1 base from V and 5 bases from J, leaving 12 bases between. Looked up from germline, CDR1 is SGHTA and CDR2 is FQGNSA. This CDR3 spans 15 amino acids. Only in-frame clones appear in the TCRdb table, and some are missing; sequencing was by immunoSEQ multiplex PCR. The sample has approximately 150,000 clones, about 91% seen once. The receptor's source is a man under 40 in good health. The sequencing input was blood. The genes are TRBV7-2 and TRBJ2-1; D gene unclear. The CDR3 region has the DNA TGTGCCAGCAGCTTAGAAAAGGATTGGCACAATGAGCAGTTCTTC. This translates into CASSLEKDWHNEQFF.